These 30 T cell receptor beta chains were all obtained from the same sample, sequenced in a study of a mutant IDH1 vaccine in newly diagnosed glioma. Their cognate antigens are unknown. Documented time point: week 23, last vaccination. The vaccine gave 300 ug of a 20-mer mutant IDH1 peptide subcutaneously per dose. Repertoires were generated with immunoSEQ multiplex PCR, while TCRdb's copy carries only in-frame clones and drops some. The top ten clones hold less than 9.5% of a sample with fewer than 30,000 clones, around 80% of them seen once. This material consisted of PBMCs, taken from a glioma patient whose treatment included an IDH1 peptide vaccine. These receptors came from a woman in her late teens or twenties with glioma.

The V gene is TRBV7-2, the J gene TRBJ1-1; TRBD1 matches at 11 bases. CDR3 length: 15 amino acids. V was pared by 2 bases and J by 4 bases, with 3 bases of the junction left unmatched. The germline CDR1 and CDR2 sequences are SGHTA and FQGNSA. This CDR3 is CASSLFGTGGTEAFF. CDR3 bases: TGTGCCAGCAGCTTATTTGGGACAGGGGGCACTGAAGCTTTCTTT.

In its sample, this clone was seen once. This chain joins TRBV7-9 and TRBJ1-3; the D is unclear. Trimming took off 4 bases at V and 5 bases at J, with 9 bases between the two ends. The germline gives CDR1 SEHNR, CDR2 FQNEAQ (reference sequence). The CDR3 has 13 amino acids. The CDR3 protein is CASSSPERNTIYF. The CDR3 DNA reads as TGTGCCAGCAGCTCCCCCGAGCGAAACACCATATATTTT.

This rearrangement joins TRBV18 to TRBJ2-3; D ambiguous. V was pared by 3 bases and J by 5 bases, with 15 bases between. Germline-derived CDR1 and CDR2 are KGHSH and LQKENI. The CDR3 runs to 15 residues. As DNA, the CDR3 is TGTGCCAGCTCACCCGGCTTTAGTAGTGGAGATACGCAGTATTTT. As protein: CASSPGFSSGDTQYF.

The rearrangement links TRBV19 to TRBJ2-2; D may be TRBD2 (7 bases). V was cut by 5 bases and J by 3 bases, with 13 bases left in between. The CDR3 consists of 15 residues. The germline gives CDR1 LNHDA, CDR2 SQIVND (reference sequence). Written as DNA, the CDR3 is TGTGCCAGTAGTTTGGGGGGGCTTGACACCGGGGAGCTGTTTTTT. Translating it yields CASSLGGLDTGELFF.

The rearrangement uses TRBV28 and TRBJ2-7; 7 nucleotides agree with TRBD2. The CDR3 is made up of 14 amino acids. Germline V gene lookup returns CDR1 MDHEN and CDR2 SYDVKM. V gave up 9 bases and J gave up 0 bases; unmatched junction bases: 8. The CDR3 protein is CASQNGRFSYEQYF. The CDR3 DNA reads TGTGCCAGTCAAAACGGGAGGTTCTCCTACGAGCAGTACTTC.

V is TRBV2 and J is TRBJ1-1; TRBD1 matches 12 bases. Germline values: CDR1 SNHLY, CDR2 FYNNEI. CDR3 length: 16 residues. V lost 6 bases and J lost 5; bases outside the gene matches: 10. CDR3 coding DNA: TGTGCCAGCAGAACCGGGACAGGGGGCCTCGGGACTGAAGCTTTCTTT. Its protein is CASRTGTGGLGTEAFF.

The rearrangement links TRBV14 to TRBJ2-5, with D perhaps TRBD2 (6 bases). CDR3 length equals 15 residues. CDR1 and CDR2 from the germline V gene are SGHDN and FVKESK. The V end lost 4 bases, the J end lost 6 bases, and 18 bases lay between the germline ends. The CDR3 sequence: CASSPLISGRKTQYF. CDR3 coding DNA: TGTGCCAGCAGCCCCCTTATCTCGGGGAGGAAGACCCAGTACTTC.

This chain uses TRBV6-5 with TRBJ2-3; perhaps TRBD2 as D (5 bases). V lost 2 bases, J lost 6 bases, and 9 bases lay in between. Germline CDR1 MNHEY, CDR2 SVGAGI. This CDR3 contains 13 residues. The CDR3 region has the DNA TGTGCCAGCAGTTACCGATCGGGGGATACGCAGTATTTT. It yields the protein CASSYRSGDTQYF.

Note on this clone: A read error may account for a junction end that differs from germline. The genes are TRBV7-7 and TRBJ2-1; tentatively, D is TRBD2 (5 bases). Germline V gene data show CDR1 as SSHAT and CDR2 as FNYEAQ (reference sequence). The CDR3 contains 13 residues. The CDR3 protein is CASSFVGGDEQFF. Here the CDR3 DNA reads TGTGCTAGCAGCTTCGTCGGAGGAGATGAGCAGTTCTTC.

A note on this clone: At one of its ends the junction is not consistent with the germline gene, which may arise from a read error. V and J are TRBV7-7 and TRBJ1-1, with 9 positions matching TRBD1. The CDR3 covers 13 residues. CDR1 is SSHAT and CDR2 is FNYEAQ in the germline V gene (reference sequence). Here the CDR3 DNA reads TGTGCTAGCAGGGACAGGGATAGCACTGAAGCTTTCTTT. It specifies CASRDRDSTEAFF.

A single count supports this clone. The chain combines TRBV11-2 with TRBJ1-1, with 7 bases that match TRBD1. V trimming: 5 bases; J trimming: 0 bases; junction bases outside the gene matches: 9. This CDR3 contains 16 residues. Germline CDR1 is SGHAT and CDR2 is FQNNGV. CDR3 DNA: TGTGCCAGCAGCCCAGATTTTGACAGGGTGAACACTGAAGCTTTCTTT. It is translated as CASSPDFDRVNTEAFF.

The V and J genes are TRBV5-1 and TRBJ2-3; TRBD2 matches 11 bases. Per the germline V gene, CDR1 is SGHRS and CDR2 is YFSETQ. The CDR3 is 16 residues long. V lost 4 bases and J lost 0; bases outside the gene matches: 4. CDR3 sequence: CASSRRTSGSTDTQYF. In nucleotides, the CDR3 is TGCGCCAGCAGCCGGAGGACTAGCGGGAGCACAGATACGCAGTATTTT.

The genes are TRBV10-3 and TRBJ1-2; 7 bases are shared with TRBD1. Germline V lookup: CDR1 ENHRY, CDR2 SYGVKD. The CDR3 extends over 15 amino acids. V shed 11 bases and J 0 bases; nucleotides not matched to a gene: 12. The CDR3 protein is CASLPGTEANYGYTF. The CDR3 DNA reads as TGTGCCTCCCTCCCCGGGACAGAAGCTAACTATGGCTACACCTTC.

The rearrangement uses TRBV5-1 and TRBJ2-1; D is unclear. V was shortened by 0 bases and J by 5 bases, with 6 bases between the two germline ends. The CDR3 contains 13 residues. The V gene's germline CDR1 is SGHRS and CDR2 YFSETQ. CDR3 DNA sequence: TGCGCCAGCAGCTTGGTATTAGACAATGAGCAGTTCTTC. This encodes CASSLVLDNEQFF.

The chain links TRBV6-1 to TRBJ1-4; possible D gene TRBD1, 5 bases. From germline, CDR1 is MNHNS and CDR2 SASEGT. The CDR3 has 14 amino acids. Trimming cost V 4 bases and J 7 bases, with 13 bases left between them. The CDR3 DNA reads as TGTGCCAGCAGTGGGGTGGGGGGGAGTGAAAAACTGTTTTTT. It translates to CASSGVGGSEKLFF.

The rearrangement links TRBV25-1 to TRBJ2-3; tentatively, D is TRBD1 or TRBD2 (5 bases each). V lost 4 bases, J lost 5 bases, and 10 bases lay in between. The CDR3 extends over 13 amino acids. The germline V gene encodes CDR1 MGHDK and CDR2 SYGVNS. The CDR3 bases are TGTGCCAGCAGTGTTGTTGGGGGAGATACGCAGTATTTT. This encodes CASSVVGGDTQYF.

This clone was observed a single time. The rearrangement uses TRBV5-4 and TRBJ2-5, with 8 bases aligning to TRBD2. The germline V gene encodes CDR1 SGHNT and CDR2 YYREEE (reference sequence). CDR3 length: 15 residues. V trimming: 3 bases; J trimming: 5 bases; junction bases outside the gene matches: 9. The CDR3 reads CASSSYGGAGETQYF. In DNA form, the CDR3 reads TGTGCCAGCAGCTCCTACGGGGGGGCGGGGGAGACCCAGTACTTC.

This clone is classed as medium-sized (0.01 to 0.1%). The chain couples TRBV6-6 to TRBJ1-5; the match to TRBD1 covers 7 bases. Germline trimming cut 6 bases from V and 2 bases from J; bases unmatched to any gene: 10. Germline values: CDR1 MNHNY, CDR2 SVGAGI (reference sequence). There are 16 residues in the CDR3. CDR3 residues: CASSHPRQGGNQPQHF. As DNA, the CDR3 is TGTGCCAGCAGCCACCCGCGACAGGGAGGCAATCAGCCCCAGCATTTT.

Here the CDR3 DNA reads TGTGCCAGCAGCTTGGAGGTCAACGACTATGGCTACACCTTC. Protein sequence: CASSLEVNDYGYTF. V usage is TRBV5-5 and J usage is TRBJ1-2; no clear D gene. This CDR3 is 14 amino acids long. Looked up from germline, CDR1 is SGHKS and CDR2 is YYEKEE (reference sequence). V was clipped by 0 bases and J by 3 bases, with 9 bases between them.

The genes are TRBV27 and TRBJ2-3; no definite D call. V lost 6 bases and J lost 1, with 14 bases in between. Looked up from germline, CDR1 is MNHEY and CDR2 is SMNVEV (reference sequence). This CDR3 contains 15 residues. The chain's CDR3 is CASSSTTGGTDTQYF. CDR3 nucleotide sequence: TGTGCCAGCAGCTCAACTACCGGTGGCACAGATACGCAGTATTTT.

CDR3 sequence: CASSGGPLSSYNEQFF. The CDR3 nucleotides are TGTGCCAGCAGCGGAGGACCGCTGAGCTCCTACAATGAGCAGTTCTTC. The chain recombines TRBV11-3 with TRBJ2-1; perhaps TRBD2 as D (5 bases). CDR3 length equals 16 residues. Germline CDR1 and CDR2: SGHNT and YENEEA. The V gene lost 5 bases and the J gene lost 0 bases, with 14 bases spanning the gap.

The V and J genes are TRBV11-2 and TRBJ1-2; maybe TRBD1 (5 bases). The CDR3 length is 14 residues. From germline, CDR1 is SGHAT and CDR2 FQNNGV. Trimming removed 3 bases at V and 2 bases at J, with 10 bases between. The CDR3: CASSLGTRNYGYTF. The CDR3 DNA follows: TGTGCCAGCAGCTTGGGGACGAGGAACTATGGCTACACCTTC.

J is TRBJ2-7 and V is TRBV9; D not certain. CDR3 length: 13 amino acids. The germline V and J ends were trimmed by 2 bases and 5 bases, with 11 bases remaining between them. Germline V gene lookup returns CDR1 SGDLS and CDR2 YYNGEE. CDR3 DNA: TGTGCCAGCAGCGTCAGTACAGCCCACGAGCAGTACTTC. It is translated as CASSVSTAHEQYF.

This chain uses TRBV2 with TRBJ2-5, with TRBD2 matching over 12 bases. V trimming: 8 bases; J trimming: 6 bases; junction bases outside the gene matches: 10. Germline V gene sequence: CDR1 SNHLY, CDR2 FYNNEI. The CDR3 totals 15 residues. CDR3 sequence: CASQTSGGRDQTQYF. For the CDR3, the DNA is TGTGCCAGCCAAACTAGCGGGGGGCGGGATCAGACCCAGTACTTC.

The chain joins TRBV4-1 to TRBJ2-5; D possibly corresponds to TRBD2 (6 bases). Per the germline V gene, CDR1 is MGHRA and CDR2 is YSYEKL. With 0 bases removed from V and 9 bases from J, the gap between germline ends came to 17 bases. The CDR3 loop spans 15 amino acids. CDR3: CASSQDRLVQWAQYF. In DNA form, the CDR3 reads TGCGCCAGCAGCCAAGATCGACTAGTCCAGTGGGCCCAGTACTTC.

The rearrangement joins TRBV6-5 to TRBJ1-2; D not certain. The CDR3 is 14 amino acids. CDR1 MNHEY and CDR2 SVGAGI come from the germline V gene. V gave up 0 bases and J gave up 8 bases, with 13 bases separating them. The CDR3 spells CASSYSGPSGGYTF. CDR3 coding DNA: TGTGCCAGCAGTTACTCGGGCCCCTCGGGGGGCTACACCTTC.

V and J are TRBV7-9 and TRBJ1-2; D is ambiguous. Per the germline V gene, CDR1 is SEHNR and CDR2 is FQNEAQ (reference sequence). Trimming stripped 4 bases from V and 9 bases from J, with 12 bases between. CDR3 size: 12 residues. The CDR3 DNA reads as TGTGCCAGCAGCTCGGACGTCGGGAGCTACACCTTC. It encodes CASSSDVGSYTF.

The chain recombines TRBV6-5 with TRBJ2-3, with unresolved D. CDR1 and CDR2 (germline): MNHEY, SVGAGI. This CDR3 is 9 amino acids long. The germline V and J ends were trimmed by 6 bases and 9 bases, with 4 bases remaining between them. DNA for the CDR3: TGTGCCAGCAGAGTGACGCAGTATTTT. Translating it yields CASRVTQYF.

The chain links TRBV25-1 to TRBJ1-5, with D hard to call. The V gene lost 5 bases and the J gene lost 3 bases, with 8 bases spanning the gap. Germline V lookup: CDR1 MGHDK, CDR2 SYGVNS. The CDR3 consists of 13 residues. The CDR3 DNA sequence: TGTGCCAGCAGTCCCGGACTCAATCAGCCCCAGCATTTT. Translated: CASSPGLNQPQHF. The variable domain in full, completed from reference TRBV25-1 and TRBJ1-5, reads EADIYQTPRYLVIGTGKKITLECSQTMGHDKMYWYQQDPGMELHLIHYSYGVNSTEKGDLSSESTVSRIRTEHFPLTLESARPSHTSQYLCASSPGLNQPQHFGDGTRLSIL.

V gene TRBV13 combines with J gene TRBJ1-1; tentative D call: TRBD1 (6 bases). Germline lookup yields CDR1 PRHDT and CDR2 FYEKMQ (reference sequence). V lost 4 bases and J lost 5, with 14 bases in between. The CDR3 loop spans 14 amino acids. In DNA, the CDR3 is TGTGCCAGCAGCTCACAGGGTGATGAAACTGAAGCTTTCTTT. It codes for CASSSQGDETEAFF.